This paragraph reports one T cell receptor beta chain. Its cognate antigen has yet to be identified. No base quality values were provided; no much bigger clone lies one nucleotide off. This sample was included in a study of regulatory T cells in long-lasting Graves disease (dated by TCRdb to the early 2020s). Study-level background: Persistent Graves' disease was defined as persistently positive TSH receptor autoantibodies together with antithyroid drug treatment for over 5 years. Peripheral blood TCR sequencing and RNA sequencing compared persistent Graves' disease patients with newly diagnosed Graves' disease patients. The study was registered as a clinical trial and conducted in China. A total of approximately 35 samples were covered by TCR sequencing, comprising about 13 persistent and around 20 newly diagnosed Graves' disease patients. On average, persistent Graves' disease patients in the clinical cohort had been on antithyroid drugs for around 9.5 years.

Findings and caveats that apply to the study as a whole: Sequencing and analysis were limited to the TCR beta chain. TRBV28, TRBJ1-2 and TRBJ2-5 were preferentially used in persistent disease, while TRBV20-1 and TRBJ2-1 were favored in newly diagnosed disease. Persistent Graves' disease patients showed lower TCR Shannon entropy and fewer highly expanded clones than newly diagnosed patients, suggesting clonal expansion. Patients with persistent disease shared more public clonotypes (around 2,500) than newly diagnosed patients did (966). As a limitation, the authors acknowledged that the small sample size may reduce accuracy. Because the primary lesion, thyroid tissue, could not be accessed, the study looked at peripheral blood alone.

The time point label on this specimen signifies: persistent/refractory GD, antithyroid drugs over 5 years with positive TRAb. RNA was extracted from PBMCs in TRIzol for both TCR sequencing and RNA sequencing. The diagnosis of Graves' disease followed American Thyroid Association guidelines. Recruitment of patients was carried out at an endocrinology department in Xi'an, China. Each patient gave 9 to 10 milliliters of peripheral blood, collected in an EDTA anticoagulant tube. PBMCs were isolated by Ficoll Paque Plus density gradient separation without further T cell sorting. An Agilent 2100 Bioanalyzer and agarose gel were used to check RNA quality, and a NanoDrop 2000 was used to measure RNA concentration. Relative to germline, V is 4 bases shorter and J is 0 bases shorter, with 8 bases between their ends. The CDR3 measures 15 amino acids from cysteine to phenylalanine. Only the CDR3 region is kept as DNA, spanning 45 bases read in frame from base 1. From the germline V gene, CDR1 is KGHDR and CDR2 is SFDVKD.

The library relied on multiplex PCR. The instrument was an Illumina HiSeq 4000. TCR beta libraries were built with iRepertoire HTBI primers and Arm-PCR amplification of CDR3 regions. Before sequencing, the PCR products went through gel purification. In the authors' own workflow: Gene usage analysis of CDR3 amino acid clonotypes used the 60 to 80 TRBV and fewer than 15 TRBJ segments found across samples. COPE and FqMerger were used to merge filtered high-quality paired reads into contigs. BLAST was used to align contigs to IMGT TRBV, TRBD and TRBJ reference genes, and CDR3 was defined according to IMGT. Clonotypes above 0.1% frequency were classified as highly expanded clones. Shannon entropy was used to measure repertoire diversity, and the Gini coefficient was used to measure V-J evenness. Public clonotypes were defined as clonotypes shared by more than one individual. TCRdb cleaned the public reads at Q25 with fastp, built clones with MiXCR and kept in-frame beta chains. Rows are combined by CDR3 protein, so each entry shows the most common genes and DNA. The V and J calls come from TCRdb's annotation, not from the publication. The sample profile shows 700,000 or so distinct CDR3 sequences; about 32% of them were found once. Jointly, the top ten make up under 55% of the sample.

The origin of this receptor is a female donor with Graves disease. The receptor chain draws on TRBV24-1 and TRBJ2-2; matching of 5 bases hints at TRBD2 as the D gene. The material sequenced was peripheral blood mononuclear cells (PBMCs), taken when the disease was refractory, from a patient treated with antithyroid drugs. The CDR3 protein sequence reads: CATSDPLANTGELFF. The DNA sequence is as follows: TGTGCCACCAGTGACCCACTAGCGAACACCGGGGAGCTGTTTTTT.